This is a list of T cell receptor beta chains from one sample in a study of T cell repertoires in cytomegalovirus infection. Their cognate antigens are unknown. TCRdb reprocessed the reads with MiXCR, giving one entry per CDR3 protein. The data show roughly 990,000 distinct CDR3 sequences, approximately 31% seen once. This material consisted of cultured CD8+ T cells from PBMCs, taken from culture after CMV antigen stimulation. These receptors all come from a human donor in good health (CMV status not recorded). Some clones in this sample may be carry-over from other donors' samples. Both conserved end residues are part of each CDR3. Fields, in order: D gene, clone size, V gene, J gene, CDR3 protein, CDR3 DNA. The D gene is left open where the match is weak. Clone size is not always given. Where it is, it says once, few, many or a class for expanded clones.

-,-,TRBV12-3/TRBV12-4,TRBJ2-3,CASSPPSRDPFYTQYF,TGTGCCAGCAGTCCTCCTTCCCGGGACCCTTTCTATACGCAGTATTTT
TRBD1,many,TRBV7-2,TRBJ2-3,CASSLNDRVFTDTQYF,TGTGCCAGCAGCTTAAATGACAGGGTCTTCACAGATACGCAGTATTTT
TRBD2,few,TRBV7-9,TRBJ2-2,CASSGSGSGNTGELFF,TGTGCCAGCAGCGGAAGCGGGAGCGGCAACACCGGGGAGCTGTTTTTT
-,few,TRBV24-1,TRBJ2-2,CATSDLRPVNTGELFF,TGTGCCACCAGTGATTTGAGGCCGGTGAACACCGGGGAGCTGTTTTTT
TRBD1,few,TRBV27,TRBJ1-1,CASSGQGSEAFF,TGTGCCAGCAGCGGACAGGGGTCTGAAGCTTTCTTT
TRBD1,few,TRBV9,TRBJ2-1,CASSVARTGGTYNEQFF,TGTGCCAGCAGCGTAGCTAGGACAGGGGGCACCTACAATGAGCAGTTCTTC
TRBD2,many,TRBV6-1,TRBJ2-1,CASSPSGGLYNEQFF,TGTGCCAGCAGCCCTAGCGGGGGGCTTTACAATGAGCAGTTCTTC
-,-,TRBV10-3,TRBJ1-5,CAISTANQPQHF,TGTGCCATCAGCACAGCTAATCAGCCCCAGCATTTT
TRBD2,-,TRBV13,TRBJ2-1,CASSSPASGFYNEQFF,TGTGCCAGCAGCTCCCCGGCTAGCGGATTCTACAATGAGCAGTTCTTC
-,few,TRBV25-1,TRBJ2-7,CASSGYTYPYEQYF,TGTGCCAGCAGTGGTTATACGTACCCCTACGAGCAGTACTTC
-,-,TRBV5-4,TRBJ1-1,CASSGTFNTEAFF,TGTGCCAGCAGTGGGACGTTCAACACTGAAGCTTTCTTT
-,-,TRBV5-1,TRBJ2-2,CASSGGRSGELFF,TGCGCCAGCAGCGGAGGACGGTCCGGGGAGCTGTTTTTT
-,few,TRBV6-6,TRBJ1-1,CASSPDEIMNTEAFF,TGTGCCAGCAGTCCTGATGAGATAATGAACACTGAAGCTTTCTTT
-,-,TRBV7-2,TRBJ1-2,CASSLTGLPANYGYTF,TGTGCCAGCAGCTTGACGGGGTTACCAGCTAACTATGGCTACACCTTC
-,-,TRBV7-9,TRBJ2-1,CASSPPQGGYNEQFF,TGTGCCAGCAGCCCCCCCCAGGGGGGCTACAATGAGCAGTTCTTC
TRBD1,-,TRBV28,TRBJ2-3,CASTSPRDRITDTQYF,TGTGCCAGCACCTCCCCTCGGGACAGGATTACAGATACGCAGTATTTT
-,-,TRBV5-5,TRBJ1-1,CASSLELKTEAFF,TGTGCCAGCAGCTTGGAGTTAAAGACTGAAGCTTTCTTT
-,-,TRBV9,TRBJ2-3,CASSVDGGADTQYF,TGTGCCAGCAGCGTAGACGGGGGTGCAGATACGCAGTATTTT
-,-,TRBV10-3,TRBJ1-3,CAIRTFAGPSSGNTIYF,TGTGCCATCAGGACTTTTGCAGGCCCGAGCTCTGGAAACACCATATATTTT
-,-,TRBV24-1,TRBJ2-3,CATSDTLTDTQYF,TGTGCCACCAGTGACACCCTCACAGATACGCAGTATTTT
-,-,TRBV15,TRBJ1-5,CATSTPGRGLQPQHF,TGTGCCACCAGCACCCCGGGCAGGGGACTTCAGCCCCAGCATTTT
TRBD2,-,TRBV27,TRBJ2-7,CASSYGLAGGGYEQYF,TGTGCCAGCAGTTACGGGCTAGCGGGGGGGGGATACGAGCAGTACTTC
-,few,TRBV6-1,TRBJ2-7,CASSEFLGFEQYF,TGTGCCAGCAGTGAGTTTCTGGGGTTCGAGCAGTACTTC
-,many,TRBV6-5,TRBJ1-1,CASSYSAGNTEAFF,TGTGCCAGCAGTTACTCTGCCGGGAACACTGAAGCTTTCTTT
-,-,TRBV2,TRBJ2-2,CASSLFGQLGTGELFF,TGTGCCAGCTCGCTTTTTGGACAGCTGGGGACCGGGGAGCTGTTTTTT
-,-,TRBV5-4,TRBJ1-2,CASSQEGPGYTF,TGTGCCAGCAGCCAGGAGGGCCCAGGCTACACCTTC
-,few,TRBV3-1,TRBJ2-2,CASSQEVFWGDLLHTGELFF,TGTGCCAGCAGCCAAGAGGTTTTTTGGGGGGACCTCCTGCACACCGGGGAGCTGTTTTTT
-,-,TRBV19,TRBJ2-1,CASIAGDNSYNEQFF,TGTGCCAGTATCGCAGGGGACAACTCCTACAATGAGCAGTTCTTC
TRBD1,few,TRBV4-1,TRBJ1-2,CASSQSQGASGYTF,TGCGCCAGCAGCCAATCGCAGGGGGCGAGCGGCTACACCTTC
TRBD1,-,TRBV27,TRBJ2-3,CASSLRDRASDTQYF,TGTGCCAGCAGTCTCCGGGACAGGGCTTCAGATACGCAGTATTTT
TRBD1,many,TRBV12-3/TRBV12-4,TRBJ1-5,CASSPAGGQPQHF,TGTGCCAGCAGCCCCGCAGGGGGTCAGCCCCAGCATTTT
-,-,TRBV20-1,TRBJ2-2,CSASLGQHTGELFF,TGCAGTGCTAGTCTCGGACAGCACACCGGGGAGCTGTTTTTT
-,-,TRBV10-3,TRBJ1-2,CAISEGSGPNYGYTF,TGTGCCATCAGTGAAGGTAGCGGCCCTAACTATGGCTACACCTTC
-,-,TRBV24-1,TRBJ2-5,CATSKDSYQETQYF,TGTGCCACCAGTAAGGACAGTTATCAAGAGACCCAGTACTTC
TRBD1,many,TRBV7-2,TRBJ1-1,CASSSPGQGGTEAFF,TGTGCCAGCAGCTCCCCGGGACAGGGGGGAACTGAAGCTTTCTTT
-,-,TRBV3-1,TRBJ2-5,CASSPYGVQGMNQETQYF,TGTGCCAGCAGCCCCTACGGAGTGCAGGGAATGAACCAAGAGACCCAGTACTTC
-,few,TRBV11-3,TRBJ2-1,CASSLDTGSYNEQFF,TGTGCCAGCAGCTTGGACACGGGGTCCTACAATGAGCAGTTCTTC
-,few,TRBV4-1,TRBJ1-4,CASSQNPDSFNEKLFF,TGCGCCAGCAGCCAAAATCCCGACAGTTTTAATGAAAAACTGTTTTTT
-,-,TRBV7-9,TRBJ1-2,CASSFLYGYTF,TGTGCCAGCAGCTTCCTCTATGGCTACACCTTC
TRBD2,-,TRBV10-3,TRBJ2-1,CAISGTSGGILGEQFF,TGTGCCATCAGTGGAACTAGCGGGGGGATCCTGGGTGAGCAGTTCTTC
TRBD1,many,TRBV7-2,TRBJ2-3,CASSYRGLSSTDTQYF,TGTGCCAGCAGCTACAGGGGGTTGTCTAGCACAGATACGCAGTATTTT
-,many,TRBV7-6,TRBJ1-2,CASSLVVVEANTNYGYTF,TGTGCCAGCAGCTTAGTGGTGGTGGAGGCTAATACCAACTATGGCTACACCTTC
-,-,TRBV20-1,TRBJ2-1,CSARARGNYNEQFF,TGCAGTGCTAGAGCTCGGGGTAACTACAATGAGCAGTTCTTC
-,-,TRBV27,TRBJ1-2,CASSPSSDGYGYTF,TGTGCCAGCAGTCCCTCCTCCGACGGCTATGGCTACACCTTC
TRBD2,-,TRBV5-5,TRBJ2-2,CASSSGLAGGWNTGELFF,TGTGCCAGCAGCTCCGGACTAGCGGGGGGGTGGAACACCGGGGAGCTGTTTTTT
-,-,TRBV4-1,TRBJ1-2,CASSQGAWDANYGYTF,TGCGCCAGCAGCCAAGGGGCCTGGGACGCTAACTATGGCTACACCTTC
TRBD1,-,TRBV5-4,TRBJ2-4,CASTLTGETHIQYF,TGTGCCAGCACCTTGACAGGGGAGACACACATTCAGTACTTC
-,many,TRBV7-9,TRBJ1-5,CASSLAIGSGNQPQHF,TGTGCCAGCAGCTTAGCAATAGGGAGTGGCAATCAGCCCCAGCATTTT
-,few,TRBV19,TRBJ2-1,CASSMRGTDEQFF,TGTGCCAGTAGTATGAGGGGCACCGATGAGCAGTTCTTC
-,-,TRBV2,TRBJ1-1,CASIGGVTEAFF,TGTGCCAGCATCGGAGGGGTAACTGAAGCTTTCTTT
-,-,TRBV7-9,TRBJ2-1,CASSYPGFNEQFF,TGTGCCAGCAGCTATCCTGGGTTTAATGAGCAGTTCTTC
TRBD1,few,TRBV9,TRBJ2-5,CASSVSGQGGETQYF,TGTGCCAGCAGCGTAAGCGGACAGGGTGGAGAGACCCAGTACTTC
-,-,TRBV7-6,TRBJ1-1,CVSSPLNDKNTEAFF,TGTGTCAGCAGCCCGTTAAATGACAAGAACACTGAAGCTTTCTTT
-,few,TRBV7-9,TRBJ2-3,CASSRPSDTQYF,TGTGCCAGCAGTCGACCTTCAGATACGCAGTATTTT
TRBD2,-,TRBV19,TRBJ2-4,CASSLVAGGLASIQYF,TGTGCCAGTAGTCTCGTAGCGGGGGGGCTGGCAAGCATTCAGTACTTC
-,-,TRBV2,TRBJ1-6,CASMVKALHF,TGTGCCAGCATGGTTAAGGCCCTCCACTTT
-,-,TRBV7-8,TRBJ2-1,CVSSSPPHNEQFF,TGTGTCAGCAGCTCGCCCCCCCACAATGAGCAGTTCTTC
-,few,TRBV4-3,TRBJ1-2,CASSQEASIPFNGYTF,TGCGCCAGCAGCCAAGAGGCCAGTATCCCCTTCAATGGCTACACCTTC
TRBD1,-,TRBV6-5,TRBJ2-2,CASSYHVPGQGAGELFF,TGTGCCAGCAGTTATCACGTCCCGGGACAGGGGGCCGGGGAGCTGTTTTTT